Each of the 24 T cell receptor beta chains below was sequenced from the same sample in a study of blood T cell repertoires in COVID-19. Sequencing used immunoSEQ multiplex PCR; TCRdb keeps in-frame clones, though not all of them. The sample consists of under 200,000 clones, approximately 79% of them appearing once. Sequencing used PBMCs or T cells enriched from blood (not recorded which). The source of these receptors is a man aged 50 to 59 who had recovered from COVID-19.

The chain joins TRBV6-1 to TRBJ2-6, with D possibly TRBD1 on 8 matching bases. V lost 11 bases to trimming and J lost 0 bases, with 14 bases between them. Germline V gene data show CDR1 as MNHNS and CDR2 as SASEGT. The length of the CDR3 is 15 residues. The DNA for the CDR3 is TGTGCCGGGAGGGACAGGAGCTCTGGGGCCAACGTCCTGACTTTC. Translated: CAGRDRSSGANVLTF.

This chain joins TRBV4-1 and TRBJ1-5; D unresolved. V shed 1 base and J shed 6 bases, with 13 bases lying between them. Germline CDR1 MGHRA, CDR2 YSYEKL. This CDR3 has 15 amino acids. The CDR3 here is CASSQVHSSGQPQHF. The DNA of the CDR3 is TGCGCCAGCAGCCAAGTTCACTCCTCGGGTCAGCCCCAGCATTTT.

This clone was counted between two and nine times. The CDR3 loop reads CASSQRTGGDEKLFF. CDR3 nucleotides: TGTGCCAGCAGCCAACGGACAGGGGGCGACGAAAAACTGTTTTTT. V gene TRBV4-2 combines with J gene TRBJ1-4; 11 nucleotides agree with TRBD1. V lost 2 bases and J lost 8; bases outside the gene matches: 4. The germline gives CDR1 LGHNA, CDR2 YNFKEQ. This CDR3 has 15 residues.

The CDR3 sequence: CASSPQTYEQYF. CDR3 DNA: TGTGCCAGCTCACCGCAGACTTACGAGCAGTACTTC. The chain carries TRBV18 and TRBJ2-7; no clear D gene. The CDR3 contains 12 residues. Looked up from germline, CDR1 is KGHSH and CDR2 is LQKENI. V lost 3 bases and J 4 bases, leaving 7 bases between the germline ends.

This chain connects TRBV6-5 to TRBJ1-2; D gene ambiguous. The CDR3 has 12 residues. Per germline, CDR1 MNHEY and CDR2 SVGAGI. V lost 7 bases to trimming and J lost 8 bases, with 14 bases between them. CDR3 region: CASTPGEGGYTF. The CDR3 coding sequence is TGTGCCAGCACCCCCGGGGAAGGAGGCTACACCTTC.

The gene calls are TRBV5-6 and TRBJ1-1; 7 bases map to TRBD1. The CDR3 is 13 residues long. Germline CDR1 and CDR2: SGHDT and YYEEEE. Trimming took 6 bases from V and 1 from J; bases not matched to a gene: 3. In DNA, the CDR3 is TGTGCCAGCAAGAACAGGGGGAACACTGAAGCTTTCTTT. It translates to CASKNRGNTEAFF.

The chain carries TRBV7-3 and TRBJ2-1; 10 bases map to TRBD1. The CDR3 spans 14 residues. The V segment lost 5 bases and the J segment 5 bases; nucleotides outside the gene matches: 3. CDR1 is SGHTA, CDR2 FQGTGA, per germline. CDR3 sequence reads: CASSTGTGDNEQFF. CDR3 bases: TGTGCCAGCAGCACCGGGACAGGGGACAATGAGCAGTTCTTC.

The gene calls are TRBV5-6 and TRBJ2-3, with 13 positions matching TRBD2. V lost 0 bases and J lost 7; bases outside the gene matches: 5. This CDR3 has 16 amino acids. Germline V gene data show CDR1 as SGHDT and CDR2 as YYEEEE. The CDR3 bases are TGTGCCAGCAGCTTGGGACTAGCGGGGGGTCAGAATACGCAGTATTTT. Its translation: CASSLGLAGGQNTQYF.

This clone appeared a few times. The chain is built from TRBV18 and TRBJ2-7; 12 positions match TRBD1. CDR3 length: 14 amino acids. CDR1 and CDR2 from the germline V gene are KGHSH and LQKENI. J gave up 3 bases and V 5 bases, and 2 bases lay outside the gene matches. The CDR3 sequence: CASSGDRGLYEQYF. DNA for the CDR3: TGTGCCAGCTCAGGGGACAGGGGGCTCTACGAGCAGTACTTC. The whole variable domain, filled in from reference TRBV18 and TRBJ2-7, reads NAGVMQNPRHLVRRRGQEARLRCSPMKGHSHVYWYRQLPEEGLKFMVYLQKENIIDESGMPKERFSAEFPKEGPSILRIQQVVRGDSAAYFCASSGDRGLYEQYFGPGTRLTVT.

This rearrangement joins TRBV18 to TRBJ2-3, with 7 bases lining up with TRBD2. In germline, CDR1 is KGHSH, CDR2 LQKENI. Trimming removed 3 bases from V and 1 base from J; junction bases left unmatched: 7. The CDR3 consists of 16 residues. The DNA for the CDR3 is TGTGCCAGCTCACCGGATAACCGGGGGGGCACAGATACGCAGTATTTT. Protein product: CASSPDNRGGTDTQYF.

V and J are TRBV30 and TRBJ2-3; D tentatively reads TRBD1 or TRBD2 (6 bases each). The CDR3 contains 12 residues. With 8 bases removed from V and 0 bases from J, the gap between germline ends came to 9 bases. Germline assignment: CDR1 GTSNPN and CDR2 SVGIG (reference sequence). CDR3 coding DNA: TGTGCCCGGGGGCAGAGCACAGATACGCAGTATTTT. Its translation is CARGQSTDTQYF.

The chain uses TRBV7-2 and TRBJ2-1; D gene ambiguous. The CDR3 is made up of 13 amino acids. V dropped 1 base and J dropped 5 bases, with 6 bases sitting between them. Germline V gene lookup returns CDR1 SGHTA and CDR2 FQGNSA. CDR3 DNA: TGTGCCAGCAGCTTAGGGGCCAACAATGAGCAGTTCTTC. It yields the protein CASSLGANNEQFF.

The chain is built from TRBV7-3 and TRBJ1-4; 10 nucleotides align to TRBD1. J gave up 7 bases and V 4 bases, and 9 bases lay outside the gene matches. Germline assignment: CDR1 SGHTA and CDR2 FQGTGA. The CDR3 length is 16 residues. CDR3 sequence reads: CASSSGTGAGGEKLFF. In nucleotides, the CDR3 is TGTGCCAGCAGCTCTGGGACAGGGGCCGGAGGTGAAAAACTGTTTTTT.

The rearrangement links TRBV11-2 to TRBJ1-4; 7 bases are a match to TRBD1. After removal of 3 bases from V and 3 bases from J, the junction contained 7 bases not matched to a gene. CDR3 length: 16 amino acids. The germline V gene has CDR1 SGHAT and CDR2 FQNNGV. CDR3 sequence reads: CASSLLIGQANEKLFF. The CDR3 DNA reads TGTGCCAGCAGCTTGCTCATCGGACAGGCTAATGAAAAACTGTTTTTT.

V gene TRBV6-1 combines with J gene TRBJ1-2, with 10 nucleotides matching TRBD1. The germline CDR1 and CDR2 sequences are MNHNS and SASEGT. Trimming removed 0 bases from V and 4 bases from J; junction bases left unmatched: 2. This CDR3 region has 15 residues. The CDR3 reads CASSEAGTGAYGYTF. The CDR3 nucleotides are TGTGCCAGCAGTGAAGCGGGGACAGGGGCCTATGGCTACACCTTC.

The chain recombines TRBV18 with TRBJ2-7; 7 nucleotides match TRBD2. CDR3 length: 15 amino acids. Trimming cost V 2 bases and J 2 bases; bases outside gene matches: 6. Germline values: CDR1 KGHSH, CDR2 LQKENI. The DNA for the CDR3 is TGTGCCAGCTCACCAGGGGGAGGGGTCCCCTACGAGCAGTACTTC. Amino acids: CASSPGGGVPYEQYF. The whole variable domain, remainder taken from reference TRBV18 and TRBJ2-7, is NAGVMQNPRHLVRRRGQEARLRCSPMKGHSHVYWYRQLPEEGLKFMVYLQKENIIDESGMPKERFSAEFPKEGPSILRIQQVVRGDSAAYFCASSPGGGVPYEQYFGPGTRLTVT.

V and J are TRBV6-4 and TRBJ1-2; TRBD1 aligns across 8 bases. The V gene's germline CDR1 is MRHNA and CDR2 SNTAGT. The CDR3 has 13 residues. V lost 3 bases, J lost 4 bases, and 1 base stayed unmatched. CDR3 DNA sequence: TGTGCCAGCAGTGAAGGACAGGGCTATGGCTACACCTTC. Translated, it gives CASSEGQGYGYTF.

The gene calls are TRBV5-1 and TRBJ2-1; D is possibly TRBD1 (5 bases). Germline V lookup: CDR1 SGHRS, CDR2 YFSETQ. This CDR3 has 14 residues. The V end was cut by 7 bases, the J end by 4 bases, with 15 bases between. The CDR3 nucleotides read TGCGCCAGCGGATTAAAAGACAGTTACAATGAGCAGTTCTTC. Protein product: CASGLKDSYNEQFF.

This clone is a singleton in its sample. This chain joins TRBV29-1 and TRBJ2-3; D perhaps matches TRBD2 (6 bases). CDR3 length equals 14 residues. V gave up 4 bases and J gave up 5 bases, with 16 bases separating them. Germline V gene sequence: CDR1 SQVTM, CDR2 ANQGSEA. The DNA of the CDR3 is TGCAGCGTTGTGTGGCCTGGGACTGGAGATACGCAGTATTTT. Amino acids: CSVVWPGTGDTQYF.

In its sample, this clone was seen once. V gene TRBV7-8 combines with J gene TRBJ1-5; no clear D gene. Trimming pared 1 base from V and 0 bases from J, leaving 7 bases between. CDR1 is SGHVS and CDR2 is FQNEAQ in the germline V gene. The CDR3 covers 15 residues. The CDR3 region has the DNA TGTGCCAGCAGCTTAGGGGCAGTTAGCAATCAGCCCCAGCATTTT. The encoded protein is CASSLGAVSNQPQHF.

This clone turned up a few times. The CDR3 region has the DNA TGTGCCAGCAGGCCCTCAGGGGGCGCGAACACTGAAGCTTTCTTT. Translating it yields CASRPSGGANTEAFF. This chain connects TRBV27 to TRBJ1-1, with 8 bases matching TRBD1. The length of the CDR3 is 15 residues. The V and J ends lost 6 bases and 1 base, in that order; junction bases with no gene match: 7. Germline CDR1 is MNHEY and CDR2 is SMNVEV (reference sequence).

This chain connects TRBV23-1 to TRBJ1-5, with 10 positions matching TRBD1. TRBV23-1 is designated an ORF whose function remains uncertain. There are 15 residues in the CDR3. V shed 5 bases and J 5 bases; nucleotides not matched to a gene: 6. CDR3 sequence (DNA): TGCGCCAGCAGTGAGGGACAGGGGCAGGATCAGCCCCAGCATTTT. Its protein is CASSEGQGQDQPQHF.

The chain uses TRBV6-5 and TRBJ1-5, with D possibly being TRBD1 (5 bases). Germline CDR1 is MNHEY and CDR2 is SVGAGI. This CDR3 has 15 residues. V lost 4 bases and J lost 2, with 12 bases in between. The CDR3 is CASSLQGRGNQPQHF. The CDR3 DNA sequence: TGTGCCAGCAGTTTGCAGGGTCGGGGCAATCAGCCCCAGCATTTT.

The chain uses TRBV6-5 and TRBJ2-3, with 7 bases identical to TRBD1. Germline V gives CDR1 MNHEY, CDR2 SVGAGI. V was pared by 7 bases and J by 4 bases, with 8 bases of the junction left unmatched. The CDR3 runs 14 residues. CDR3 DNA sequence: TGTGCCAGCATCCCGACAGGGACCCCAGATACGCAGTATTTT. This encodes CASIPTGTPDTQYF.